A single T cell receptor beta chain is shown here with its context. This table comes from immunoSEQ multiplex PCR, and its TCRdb copy is limited to in-frame clones, with some not included. The table has approximately 99,000 clones, 80% to 90% seen once. The data were taken from a study of blood T cell repertoires in COVID-19. This CDR3 comprises 13 residues. Trimming cost V 11 bases and J 4 bases; bases outside gene matches: 5. CDR1 is LNHDA, CDR2 SQIVND, per germline (reference sequence). The chain joins TRBV19 to TRBJ2-2, with TRBD2 matching 9 bases. The sequence was obtained from a human donor in a cohort sampled during active COVID-19. Sample: peripheral blood. In DNA, the CDR3 is TGTGCCCTGTCGACTAGCGGCACCGGGGAGCTGTTTTTT. Translating gives CALSTSGTGELFF.